The 21 T cell receptor beta chains listed next were all sequenced from one sample in a study of T cells after yellow fever vaccination. TCRdb recomputed calls from the 5' RACE reads with MiXCR, one row per CDR3 protein. The table records about 260,000 distinct CDR3 sequences, about 3.9% of them present only once. Sequenced material: PBMCs, taken 15 days after the yellow fever booster vaccination. The receptors come from a man between 18 and 29 years old who received the YFV17D yellow fever vaccine.

At least ten counts were recorded for this clonotype. The chain couples TRBV7-2 to TRBJ1-6, with D perhaps TRBD1 (6 bases). Trimming stripped 6 bases from V and 5 bases from J, with 32 bases between. This CDR3 region has 21 residues. Looked up from germline, CDR1 is SGHTA and CDR2 is FQGNSA. The CDR3 nucleotides are TGTGCCAGCAGTTTTAGTGTTTTATCGCCGGGACACCGACCTAATAATTCACCCCTCCACTTT. This translates into CASSFSVLSPGHRPNNSPLHF.

This clonotype was counted ten times or more. This chain connects TRBV4-3 to TRBJ2-2; tentatively, D is TRBD1 (5 bases). Germline lookup yields CDR1 LGHNA and CDR2 YSLEER. The CDR3 length is 16 residues. V was clipped by 0 bases and J by 0 bases, with 8 bases between them. The CDR3 DNA is TGCGCCAGCAGCCAAGAGTCAGGGACGAACACCGGGGAGCTGTTTTTT. It encodes CASSQESGTNTGELFF.

This clonotype was picked up many times. The chain has TRBV11-2 and TRBJ2-6; either TRBD1 or TRBD2 may fit D (5 bases each). The ends were cut back, 5 bases at V and 1 base at J, with 9 bases in the middle. This CDR3 has 15 amino acids. Germline V gives CDR1 SGHAT, CDR2 FQNNGV. The CDR3 sequence: CASSSEGSGANVLTF. The CDR3 coding sequence is TGTGCCAGCAGCAGCGAGGGGTCTGGGGCCAACGTCCTGACTTTC.

This clonotype has a count of ten or more. The CDR3 DNA reads as TGTGCCAGCAGCCCCCGGGGGGGACAGGGGACCTACGAGCAGTACTTC. This encodes CASSPRGGQGTYEQYF. The chain joins TRBV7-8 to TRBJ2-7; 10 bases align to TRBD1. J gave up 2 bases and V 5 bases, and 9 bases lay outside the gene matches. CDR1 and CDR2 from the germline V gene are SGHVS and FQNEAQ. The length of the CDR3 is 16 residues.

This clonotype was detected many times. The J gene is TRBJ2-5, the V gene TRBV15; tentatively, D is TRBD1 (6 bases). The ends were cut back, 2 bases at V and 5 bases at J, with 9 bases in the middle. Per germline, CDR1 LNHNV and CDR2 YYDKDF (reference sequence). The CDR3 extends over 13 amino acids. This CDR3 reads CATSRNQGETQYF. The CDR3 DNA reads as TGTGCCACCAGCAGAAATCAGGGGGAGACCCAGTACTTC.

This clonotype was seen many times. V usage is TRBV5-1 and J usage is TRBJ2-1, with D perhaps being TRBD1 or TRBD2 (5 bases each). The germline V gene has CDR1 SGHRS and CDR2 YFSETQ. The CDR3 consists of 13 residues. Trimming removed 0 bases at V and 8 bases at J, with 9 bases between. Here the CDR3 reads CASSLVGADEQFF. Here the CDR3 DNA reads TGCGCCAGCAGCTTGGTCGGGGCGGATGAGCAGTTCTTC.

Ten or more counts support this clonotype. The rearrangement joins TRBV24-1 to TRBJ2-3, with TRBD2 matching 10 bases. Germline assignment: CDR1 KGHDR and CDR2 SFDVKD. V dropped 4 bases and J dropped 4; count of bases not matched to a gene: 4. The CDR3 is 15 residues long. The CDR3: CATSEPSGGSDTQYF. The CDR3 coding sequence is TGTGCCACCAGTGAGCCTAGCGGGGGATCAGATACGCAGTATTTT.

V is TRBV5-1 and J is TRBJ1-1, with 7 bases identical to TRBD1. This CDR3 comprises 15 residues. The germline CDR1 and CDR2 sequences are SGHRS and YFSETQ. J gave up 10 bases and V 0 bases, and 12 bases lay outside the gene matches. This chain's CDR3 is CASSLAVSEGAGAFF. CDR3 in DNA: TGCGCCAGCAGCTTGGCCGTTAGTGAGGGGGCTGGAGCTTTCTTT.

This clonotype was detected many times. The chain links TRBV10-3 to TRBJ2-3; 7 bases align to TRBD1. This CDR3 is built from 14 residues. Trimming at V came to 0 bases and at J to 4 bases, leaving 1 base not matched to a gene. CDR1 and CDR2 (germline): ENHRY, SYGVKD. In DNA, the CDR3 is TGTGCCATCAGTGAGTCGCAGGGGGCAGATACGCAGTATTTT. As protein: CAISESQGADTQYF.

This clonotype was recorded at least ten times. This sequence joins TRBV6-1 and TRBJ1-5; TRBD1 is a possible D gene (6 bases). Trimming shortened V by 6 bases and J by 6 bases, and 12 bases separated the two germline ends. Germline lookup yields CDR1 MNHNS and CDR2 SASEGT. The CDR3 is made up of 13 amino acids. In DNA form, the CDR3 reads TGTGCCAGCAGGGTCAGGGGAGGTCAGCCCCAGCATTTT. Its protein is CASRVRGGQPQHF.

This clonotype showed up many times. The J gene is TRBJ2-5, the V gene TRBV5-1; the D gene is possibly TRBD2 (7 bases). Germline loops: CDR1 SGHRS, CDR2 YFSETQ. The CDR3 sequence is 17 residues long. V gave up 3 bases and J gave up 3 bases, with 21 bases separating them. The CDR3 sequence: CASSWLLMAGAEETQYF. Here the CDR3 DNA reads TGCGCCAGCAGCTGGCTGTTAATGGCGGGGGCTGAAGAGACCCAGTACTTC.

This clonotype was recorded many times. The chain carries TRBV27 and TRBJ1-2; D unclear. This CDR3 spans 15 amino acids. Trimming cost V 0 bases and J 9 bases, with 17 bases left between them. The germline V gene has CDR1 MNHEY and CDR2 SMNVEV (reference sequence). This CDR3 reads CASSLSAAGVGRYTF. CDR3 nucleotide sequence: TGTGCCAGCAGTTTATCGGCAGCGGGAGTCGGTCGCTACACCTTC.

The chain links TRBV7-9 to TRBJ2-3; D is possibly TRBD1 (6 bases). V was cut by 4 bases and J by 2 bases, with 22 bases left in between. This CDR3 comprises 18 residues. CDR1 and CDR2 (germline): SEHNR, FQNEAQ (reference sequence). CDR3 in amino acids: CASSSTGTSKPSTDTQYF. Here the CDR3 DNA reads TGTGCCAGCAGCTCGACAGGTACTTCTAAACCTTCCACAGATACGCAGTATTTT.

Many counts were recorded for this clonotype. This chain joins TRBV7-9 and TRBJ2-3; TRBD2 is a possible D gene (6 bases). The CDR3 has 16 residues. The V end lost 5 bases, the J end lost 0 bases, and 15 bases lay between the germline ends. Germline V gene data show CDR1 as SEHNR and CDR2 as FQNEAQ (reference sequence). The CDR3 DNA sequence: TGTGCCAGCAGCCGCATTAGCGGCGTCAGCACAGATACGCAGTATTTT. Translated, it gives CASSRISGVSTDTQYF.

There are many counts of this clonotype. The chain is built from TRBV4-3 and TRBJ2-3; D call uncertain. The CDR3 is made up of 15 amino acids. Trimming removed 0 bases from V and 6 bases from J, with 13 bases in between. Germline V gene lookup returns CDR1 LGHNA and CDR2 YSLEER. The CDR3 is CASSQEKRPADTQYF. CDR3 nucleotide sequence: TGCGCCAGCAGCCAAGAAAAGAGACCTGCGGATACGCAGTATTTT.

In this sample, this clonotype turned up many times. The chain employs TRBV7-9 and TRBJ1-5, with TRBD1 matching over 7 bases. Germline lookup yields CDR1 SEHNR and CDR2 FQNEAQ (reference sequence). The CDR3 has 17 amino acids. J gave up 0 bases and V 2 bases, and 7 bases lay outside the gene matches. The CDR3: CASSLWRGQGSNQPQHF. For the CDR3, the DNA is TGTGCCAGCAGCTTATGGAGGGGGCAGGGTAGCAATCAGCCCCAGCATTTT.

This clonotype was recorded many times. The chain combines TRBV29-1 with TRBJ1-2; D remains unclear. The CDR3 spans 12 residues. Germline loops: CDR1 SQVTM, CDR2 ANQGSEA. Between the trimmed V and J ends, which lost 3 bases and 4 bases, there was a span of 9 bases. The CDR3 loop is CSVDSYAYGYTF. Here the CDR3 DNA reads TGCAGCGTTGATAGTTACGCCTATGGCTACACCTTC.

Points on this clonotype: A read error may be the cause here, since a much bigger clone is one base away. This sequence joins TRBV7-9 and TRBJ2-5; no definite D call. This CDR3 is built from 14 residues. Germline V gives CDR1 SEHNR, CDR2 FQNEAQ (reference sequence). Written as DNA, the CDR3 is TGTGCCTGCAGCTTAATACAGAGGCAAGAGACCCAGTACTTC. Protein sequence: CACSLIQRQETQYF.

This clonotype has ten or more counts. This chain joins TRBV7-2 and TRBJ2-1, with TRBD2 matching over 13 bases. Germline V gene data show CDR1 as SGHTA and CDR2 as FQGNSA. This CDR3 spans 17 amino acids. The V gene end was trimmed by 1 base and the J gene end by 4 bases; junction bases not matched to a gene: 4. CDR3 sequence (DNA): TGTGCCAGCAGCTTAGTAGGACTAGCGGGGGTTTACAATGAGCAGTTCTTC. It is translated as CASSLVGLAGVYNEQFF.

In its sample, this clonotype was seen a few times. This chain's CDR3 is CASSLAYRGPRNTEAFF. The CDR3 nucleotides are TGTGCCAGCAGCTTAGCATACAGGGGACCCCGGAACACTGAAGCTTTCTTT. The gene calls are TRBV7-2 and TRBJ1-1, with 7 bases aligning to TRBD1. Germline assignment: CDR1 SGHTA and CDR2 FQGNSA. CDR3 length: 17 residues. The V gene end was trimmed by 0 bases and the J gene end by 1 base; junction bases not matched to a gene: 8.

This clonotype showed up many times. This sequence joins TRBV15 and TRBJ2-3; tentatively, D is TRBD1 (5 bases). CDR3 size: 15 residues. Germline V gives CDR1 LNHNV, CDR2 YYDKDF (reference sequence). V was shortened by 0 bases and J by 10 bases, with 17 bases between the two germline ends. The CDR3 sequence: CATSRDRGTGLSQYF. The CDR3 DNA reads TGTGCCACCAGCAGAGATAGGGGAACAGGTCTTTCGCAGTATTTT.